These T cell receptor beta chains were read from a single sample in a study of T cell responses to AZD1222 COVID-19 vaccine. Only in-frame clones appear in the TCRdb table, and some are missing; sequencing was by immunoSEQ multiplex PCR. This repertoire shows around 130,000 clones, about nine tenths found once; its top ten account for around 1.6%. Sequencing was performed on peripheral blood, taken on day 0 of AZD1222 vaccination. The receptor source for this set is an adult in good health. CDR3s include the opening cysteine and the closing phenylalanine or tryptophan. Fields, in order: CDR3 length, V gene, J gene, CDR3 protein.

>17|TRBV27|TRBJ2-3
CASSPLQFSLSTDTQYF
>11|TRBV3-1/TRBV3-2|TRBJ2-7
CASSQGFEQYF
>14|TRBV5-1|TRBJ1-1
CASSAEGGNTEAFF
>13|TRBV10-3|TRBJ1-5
CATAPAAIQPQHF
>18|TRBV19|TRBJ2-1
CASSIGRYLSGRGNEQFF
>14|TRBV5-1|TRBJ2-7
CASSSERGSYEQYF
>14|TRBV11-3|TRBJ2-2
CASSSASVTGELFF
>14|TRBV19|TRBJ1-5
CASSIDEGVRPQHF
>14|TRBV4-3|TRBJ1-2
CASSQDYGSGGYTF
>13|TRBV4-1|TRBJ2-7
CASSQVASYEQYF
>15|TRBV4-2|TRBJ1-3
CASSRNPGERNTIYF
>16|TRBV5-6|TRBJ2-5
CASSLERGGVGETQYF
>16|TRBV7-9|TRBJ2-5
CASSTGLGSGRETQYF
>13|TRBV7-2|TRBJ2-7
CASSLAGGYEQYF
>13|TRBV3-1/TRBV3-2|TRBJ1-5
CASSHGDNQPQHF
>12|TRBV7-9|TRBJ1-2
CASSNRDYGYTF
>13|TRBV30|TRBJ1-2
CASESDSLYGYTF
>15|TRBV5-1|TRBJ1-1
CASSKEGPMNTEAFF
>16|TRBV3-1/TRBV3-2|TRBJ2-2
CASSQRGQGYTGELFF
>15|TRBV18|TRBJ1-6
CASSQGTAHNSPLHF
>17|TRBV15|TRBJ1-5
CATSRDPGGGRGQPQHF
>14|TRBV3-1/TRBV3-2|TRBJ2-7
CASSQGLTVYEQYF
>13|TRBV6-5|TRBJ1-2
CATPSTDFYGYTF
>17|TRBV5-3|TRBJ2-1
CARSPGGLSTSYNEQFF
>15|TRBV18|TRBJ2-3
CASSPDRGGTDTQYF
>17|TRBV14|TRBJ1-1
CASSQGAWMGRNTEAFF
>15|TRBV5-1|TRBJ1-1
CASSLGTGGPTEAFF
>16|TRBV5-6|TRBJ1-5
CASSWRLDRGNQPQHF
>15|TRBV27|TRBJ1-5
CASRRDGGGNQPQHF
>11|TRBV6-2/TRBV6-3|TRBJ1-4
CASSGGWGLFF
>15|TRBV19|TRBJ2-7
CASNSGTGDLYEQYF
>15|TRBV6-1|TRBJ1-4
CASSEAQGLGEKLFF
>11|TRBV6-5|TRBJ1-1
CASSSWTEAFF
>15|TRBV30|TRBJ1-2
CAWGSYRGIWYGYTF
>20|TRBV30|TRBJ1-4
CAWSSTWDRGREGGSEKLFF
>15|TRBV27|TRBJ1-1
CASSLYQGRRPEAFF
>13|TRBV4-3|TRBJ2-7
CASSQDGWSEQYF
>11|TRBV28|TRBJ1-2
CAAAGAYGYTF
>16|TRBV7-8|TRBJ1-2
CASSQQGQTNVYGYTF
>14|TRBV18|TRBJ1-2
CASSPTALRNGYTF
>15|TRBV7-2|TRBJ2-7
CASSLAGQGDYEQYF
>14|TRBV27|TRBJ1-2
CASSLGGSNYGYTF
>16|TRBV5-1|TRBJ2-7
CASSPDGRSSSYEQYF
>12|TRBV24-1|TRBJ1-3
CATSDWKNTIYF
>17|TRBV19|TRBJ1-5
CASSIRDRGRGDQPQHF
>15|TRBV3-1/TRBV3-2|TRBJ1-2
CASSHRAAPGGGYTF
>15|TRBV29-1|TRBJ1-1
CSALDRGRANTEAFF
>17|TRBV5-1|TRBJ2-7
CASSPDGSGGVSYEQYF
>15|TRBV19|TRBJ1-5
CASRAHFGRNQPQHF
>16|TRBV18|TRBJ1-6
CASSPSRADQNSPLHF
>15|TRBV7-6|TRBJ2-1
CASSLSGGAYNEQFF
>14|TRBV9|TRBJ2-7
CASSVEIGGSEQYF